The 20 T cell receptor beta chains given below trace back to one sample, sequenced in a study of human T cells and chemical hapten exposure. TCRdb redid the calling of the RACE reads with MiXCR, one entry per CDR3 protein. The data show more than 300,000 distinct CDR3 sequences, about 5% seen once. Time point: pre-sensitization, week 0. Regarding treatment: therapeutic diphenylcyclopropenone sensitization with weekly scalp DPC. The sequencing here drew on whole blood, taken in connection with sensitization to the hapten diphenylcyclopropenone (DPC). Source of these receptors: a woman younger than 30 with alopecia areata. Some clones in this sample may be carry-over from other donors' samples.

This clonotype has at least ten counts. The genes are TRBV20-1 and TRBJ1-6; D not certain. Trimming took 6 bases from V and 6 from J, leaving 15 bases between them. This CDR3 contains 14 residues. Germline values: CDR1 DFQATT, CDR2 SNEGSKA (reference sequence). CDR3 region: CSANNLRSNSPLHF. CDR3 bases: TGCAGTGCGAACAATCTCAGAAGTAATTCACCCCTCCACTTT.

This clonotype was seen at least ten times. The chain couples TRBV9 to TRBJ2-3; D possibly corresponds to TRBD1 (5 bases). The germline V and J ends were trimmed by 0 bases and 4 bases, with 15 bases remaining between them. Per germline, CDR1 SGDLS and CDR2 YYNGEE. The CDR3 consists of 16 residues. CDR3 nucleotides: TGTGCCAGCAGCGTAGCAGTTAGTGGGGCCCCAGATACGCAGTATTTT. It translates to CASSVAVSGAPDTQYF.

The chain has TRBV6-2 or TRBV6-3 and TRBJ2-3; D not resolved. Between the trimmed V and J ends, which lost 4 bases and 2 bases, there was a span of 7 bases. This CDR3 has 13 residues. Germline V gene sequence: CDR1 MNHEY, CDR2 SVGEGT. CDR3 residues: CASSFLFTDTQYF. CDR3 in DNA: TGTGCCAGCAGTTTCCTATTCACAGATACGCAGTATTTT.

The V gene is TRBV5-6, the J gene TRBJ2-7; TRBD1 matches at 11 bases. From germline, CDR1 is SGHDT and CDR2 YYEEEE. The V and J ends lost 3 bases and 7 bases, in that order; junction bases with no gene match: 6. The CDR3 is made up of 14 amino acids. The CDR3 protein is CASSWDRGIREQYF. CDR3 nucleotides: TGTGCCAGCAGCTGGGACAGGGGGATAAGGGAGCAGTACTTC.

This clonotype was seen at least ten times. The J gene is TRBJ2-5, the V gene TRBV3-1; 11 bases map to TRBD2. Germline V gene lookup returns CDR1 LGHDT and CDR2 YNNKEL (reference sequence). CDR3 length: 14 amino acids. The V and J ends lost 8 bases and 3 bases, in that order; junction bases with no gene match: 5. The CDR3 spells CASARSGGEETQYF. The DNA of the CDR3 is TGTGCCAGCGCTCGTAGCGGGGGGGAAGAGACCCAGTACTTC.

This clonotype has only a few counts. The chain joins TRBV12-3 or TRBV12-4 to TRBJ2-3; TRBD1 or TRBD2 may be the D gene (5 bases each). V was trimmed by 8 bases and J by 0 bases, leaving 12 bases between them. This CDR3 has 14 amino acids. Here the CDR3 reads CASRDAASTDTQYF. The CDR3 bases are TGTGCCAGCCGGGACGCGGCTAGCACAGATACGCAGTATTTT.

This clonotype has only a few counts. This rearrangement joins TRBV6-1 to TRBJ2-3, with D possibly TRBD2 on 5 matching bases. Germline V lookup: CDR1 MNHNS, CDR2 SASEGT. Trimming removed 7 bases at V and 1 base at J, with 9 bases between. CDR3 length equals 13 residues. The CDR3 DNA reads TGTGCCAGCATGGCGAGGGGCACAGATACGCAGTATTTT. It encodes CASMARGTDTQYF.

The chain recombines TRBV27 with TRBJ1-1; TRBD1 might be the D (6 bases). The CDR3 length is 14 residues. Germline CDR1 is MNHEY and CDR2 is SMNVEV (reference sequence). V was clipped by 7 bases and J by 6 bases, with 18 bases between them. The CDR3 DNA reads as TGTGCCAGCAATCTGGGGGCGGGGGGGTCTGAAGCTTTCTTT. It is translated as CASNLGAGGSEAFF.

This clonotype has at least ten counts. V gene TRBV6-6 combines with J gene TRBJ2-7, with D uncertain. The ends were cut back, 5 bases at V and 1 base at J, with 12 bases in the middle. CDR3 length: 14 residues. CDR1 is MNHNY, CDR2 SVGAGI, per germline (reference sequence). As DNA, the CDR3 is TGTGCCAGCAGTCCCCCAAGGTCGTCCTACGAGCAGTACTTC. It is translated as CASSPPRSSYEQYF.

This clonotype appeared many times. The chain has TRBV10-2 and TRBJ2-2; 9 bases are shared with TRBD2. The CDR3 is 15 residues long. Trimming cost V 7 bases and J 0 bases; bases outside gene matches: 3. CDR1 WSHSY and CDR2 SAAADI come from the germline V gene. As DNA, the CDR3 is TGCGCCAGCAAGGCGGGGGGGTCGAACACCGGGGAGCTGTTTTTT. Protein product: CASKAGGSNTGELFF.

The table lists this clonotype with many counts. The chain has TRBV6-5 and TRBJ1-2, with D unresolved. This CDR3 region has 16 residues. Germline loops: CDR1 MNHEY, CDR2 SVGAGI. V was cut by 0 bases and J by 0 bases, with 11 bases left in between. DNA for the CDR3: TGTGCCAGCAGTTACTCATCAGTCAGTGCTAACTATGGCTACACCTTC. Translating gives CASSYSSVSANYGYTF.

The rearrangement links TRBV7-2 to TRBJ2-3; D might be TRBD1 or TRBD2, each matching 5 bases. V gave up 5 bases and J gave up 3 bases, with 15 bases separating them. The CDR3 runs 15 residues. The germline V gene has CDR1 SGHTA and CDR2 FQGNSA. The CDR3 region is CASSPIRGATDTQYF. Here the CDR3 DNA reads TGTGCCAGCAGCCCCATTCGGGGCGCAACAGATACGCAGTATTTT.

This clonotype came up many times. The chain recombines TRBV6-5 with TRBJ1-1, with 10 bases identical to TRBD1. CDR3 length: 17 residues. With V trimmed by 2 bases and J by 0 bases, 6 bases remained unmatched. Per the germline V gene, CDR1 is MNHEY and CDR2 is SVGAGI. CDR3 DNA sequence: TGTGCCAGCAGTTACCGTGGACAGGGGGTTATGAACACTGAAGCTTTCTTT. Translating it yields CASSYRGQGVMNTEAFF.

In this sample, this clonotype turned up a few times. The rearrangement uses TRBV15 and TRBJ1-2; D might be TRBD1 (6 bases). CDR1 LNHNV and CDR2 YYDKDF come from the germline V gene (reference sequence). This CDR3 is 17 amino acids long. Trimming stripped 1 base from V and 6 bases from J, with 21 bases between. The CDR3 region has the DNA TGTGCCACCAGCAGAGTTAAATATGGGCAGGGGCAGGATGGCTACACCTTC. Its translation: CATSRVKYGQGQDGYTF.

This clonotype was detected many times. This chain uses TRBV7-8 with TRBJ2-3, with TRBD2 matching over 8 bases. Germline CDR1 and CDR2: SGHVS and FQNEAQ. With V trimmed by 5 bases and J by 0 bases, 28 bases remained unmatched. This CDR3 contains 23 residues. Here the CDR3 DNA reads TGTGCCAGCAGCCCGCGCCCCGCCGCGGCCTTTAGCGGGGCTAGACTTAGCACAGATACGCAGTATTTT. It encodes CASSPRPAAAFSGARLSTDTQYF.

V gene TRBV29-1 combines with J gene TRBJ2-7; 8 bases agree with TRBD1. CDR3 length equals 14 residues. V shed 1 base, J shed 2 bases, and the junction held 4 bases outside the gene matches. The V gene's germline CDR1 is SQVTM and CDR2 ANQGSEA. CDR3 DNA sequence: TGCAGCGTTGAAGGACAGGGGAGCCCCTACGAGCAGTACTTC. Amino acids: CSVEGQGSPYEQYF.

This clonotype was observed a handful of times. The rearrangement joins TRBV10-3 to TRBJ1-5, with 10 bases lining up with TRBD1. V was clipped by 7 bases and J by 4 bases; unmatched bases: 4. The CDR3 spans 14 residues. Germline lookup yields CDR1 ENHRY and CDR2 SYGVKD. The CDR3 sequence is CAITSDRGNQPQHF. The CDR3 nucleotides read TGTGCCATCACCTCGGACAGGGGGAATCAGCCCCAGCATTTT.

The chain joins TRBV4-3 to TRBJ2-7; TRBD1 matches 10 bases. The germline CDR1 and CDR2 sequences are LGHNA and YSLEER. V lost 0 bases, J lost 1 base, and 9 bases stayed unmatched. The CDR3 runs to 18 residues. The CDR3: CASSQDHPGQGWSYEQYF. As DNA, the CDR3 is TGCGCCAGCAGCCAAGATCACCCGGGACAGGGGTGGTCCTACGAGCAGTACTTC.

The CDR3 is CASSQMARGRDYGYTF. CDR3 DNA sequence: TGTGCCAGCAGCCAAATGGCGAGGGGGCGCGACTATGGCTACACCTTC. The chain carries TRBV16 and TRBJ1-2; 7 nucleotides line up with TRBD1. The germline V gene has CDR1 KGHSY and CDR2 FQNENV. The CDR3 has 16 residues. The V segment lost 2 bases and the J segment 3 bases; nucleotides outside the gene matches: 9.

This clonotype was recorded a few times. The chain employs TRBV2 and TRBJ1-2, with 9 bases that match TRBD1. The CDR3 is 12 residues long. The junction had 1 base not matched to a gene; V was cut back by 6 bases and J by 5 bases. CDR1 and CDR2 (germline): SNHLY, FYNNEI. CDR3 in amino acids: CASRDRGYGYTF. In DNA, the CDR3 is TGTGCCAGCAGGGACAGGGGATATGGCTACACCTTC.